Below are 26 T cell receptor beta chains sequenced from a single sample in a study of blood T cells in healthy people across ages. A second PCR of about 6 to 11 cycles used a sample-barcoded 5' primer and a J-beta primer mix. TCRdb re-derived calls from the 5' RACE reads in MiXCR, one entry per CDR3 protein. Of 600,000 to 1,000,000 distinct CDR3 sequences listed, roughly 25% are singletons. In addition, the sample was reused for a study of T cells of mothers and their children.

The sample was blood. These receptors were taken from a boy younger than 18 in good health.

Only a few counts were recorded for this clonotype. This rearrangement joins TRBV14 to TRBJ1-4, with unresolved D. Deletions cut 2 bases from V and 5 bases from J, with 6 bases between. Germline V lookup: CDR1 SGHDN, CDR2 FVKESK. The CDR3 sequence is 13 residues long. In DNA form, the CDR3 reads TGTGCCAGCAGCCAATTTGTGAATGAAAAACTGTTTTTT. This gives the protein CASSQFVNEKLFF.

This clonotype was detected only a few times. V usage is TRBV3-1 and J usage is TRBJ1-1, with D perhaps TRBD1 (6 bases). Germline CDR1 and CDR2: LGHDT and YNNKEL (reference sequence). V was clipped by 3 bases and J by 4 bases, with 12 bases between them. This CDR3 spans 14 amino acids. Here the CDR3 DNA reads TGTGCCAGCAGCCAGTCAGGGGTGGGCACTGAAGCTTTCTTT. It codes for CASSQSGVGTEAFF.

This chain uses TRBV6-5 with TRBJ1-2, with 8 bases identical to TRBD1. After removal of 6 bases from V and 5 bases from J, the junction contained 5 bases not matched to a gene. The CDR3 runs to 13 residues. Germline loops: CDR1 MNHEY, CDR2 SVGAGI. The CDR3 region has the DNA TGTGCCAGCAGAGAACGGACAGGGTATGGCTACACCTTC. It specifies CASRERTGYGYTF.

For this clonotype: No conserved phenylalanine or tryptophan ends this CDR3, so it is likely a read error. DNA for the CDR3: TGTGCCACCGGAGCGGGAGTCGGGTACAATGAGCAGTTCCTC. As protein: CATGAGVGYNEQFL. The rearrangement uses TRBV6-5 and TRBJ2-1; 8 bases match TRBD2. Germline V gives CDR1 MNHEY, CDR2 SVGAGI. V trimming: 10 bases; J trimming: 4 bases; junction bases outside the gene matches: 9. The CDR3 consists of 14 residues.

This clonotype showed up just a few times. This chain uses TRBV3-1 with TRBJ2-3, with D perhaps matching TRBD1 or TRBD2 (5 bases each). V gave up 3 bases and J gave up 0 bases, with 16 bases separating them. This CDR3 has 17 residues. Germline CDR1 LGHDT, CDR2 YNNKEL (reference sequence). The CDR3 DNA follows: TGTGCCAGCAGCCAGCATCCCCGGGACCTAAGCACAGATACGCAGTATTTT. It is translated as CASSQHPRDLSTDTQYF.

This clonotype was found a few times. This CDR3 is CASSLQGASTDTQYF. The CDR3 DNA is TGTGCCAGCAGCTTACAGGGGGCGAGCACAGATACGCAGTATTTT. V and J are TRBV7-3 and TRBJ2-3, with 8 bases fitting TRBD1. This CDR3 contains 15 residues. From germline, CDR1 is SGHTA and CDR2 FQGTGA. V was clipped by 2 bases and J by 0 bases; unmatched bases: 1.

This clonotype was recorded a few times. The chain employs TRBV5-1 and TRBJ1-1, with D perhaps TRBD1 (5 bases). V was cut by 1 base and J by 1 base, with 14 bases left in between. CDR3 length: 16 amino acids. Germline values: CDR1 SGHRS, CDR2 YFSETQ. The CDR3 region is CASSLWQGGSNTEAFF. DNA of the CDR3: TGCGCCAGCAGCTTGTGGCAGGGTGGGTCGAACACTGAAGCTTTCTTT.

The chain joins TRBV2 to TRBJ2-4; D is ambiguous. The CDR3 has 15 amino acids. The ends were cut back, 11 bases at V and 0 bases at J, with 17 bases in the middle. Germline V gene sequence: CDR1 SNHLY, CDR2 FYNNEI. CDR3 in DNA: TGTGCCTCCACTGGCGGCAGCTTAGCCAAAAACATTCAGTACTTC. Its translation: CASTGGSLAKNIQYF.

The chain recombines TRBV27 with TRBJ2-4, with 11 nucleotides matching TRBD2. The CDR3 is 20 residues long. Germline trimming cut 2 bases from V and 0 bases from J; bases unmatched to any gene: 12. The germline gives CDR1 MNHEY, CDR2 SMNVEV (reference sequence). DNA for the CDR3: TGTGCCAGCAGTTTAGAGTCTAGCGGGGGGACTTGCCTAGCCAAAAACATTCAGTACTTC. It is translated as CASSLESSGGTCLAKNIQYF.

The chain is built from TRBV7-9 and TRBJ2-5, with TRBD2 as a possible D gene (6 bases). The J call may be in error: the DNA end matches TRBJ2-1 better. Germline lookup yields CDR1 SEHNR and CDR2 FQNEAQ (reference sequence). The CDR3 covers 14 residues. The CDR3 sequence is CASSWASAYNEQFF. As DNA, the CDR3 is TGTGCCAGCAGCTGGGCTAGCGCCTACAATGAGCAGTTCTTC.

V and J are TRBV7-9 and TRBJ2-5, with TRBD2 matching 7 bases. Germline V gives CDR1 SEHNR, CDR2 FQNEAQ (reference sequence). Trimming removed 2 bases from V and 4 bases from J; junction bases left unmatched: 4. CDR3 length equals 14 residues. The CDR3 loop is CASSLLVAGETQYF. CDR3 nucleotides: TGTGCCAGCAGCTTATTAGTAGCGGGAGAGACCCAGTACTTC.

V gene TRBV12-3 or TRBV12-4 combines with J gene TRBJ2-3; 7 positions match TRBD1. The J segment lost 5 bases and the V segment lost 0 bases, leaving 5 bases of the junction unmatched. This CDR3 contains 15 residues. CDR3 loop: CASSLAGGAGDTQYF. The CDR3 nucleotides are TGTGCCAGCAGTTTAGCAGGGGGCGCAGGAGATACGCAGTATTTT.

This clonotype was recorded a few times. The J gene is TRBJ2-2, the V gene TRBV7-9; D unresolved. The CDR3 totals 14 residues. Germline CDR1 SEHNR, CDR2 FQNEAQ (reference sequence). Trimming left V 2 bases short and J 0 bases short, with 4 bases between. The CDR3 here is CASSLPTNTGELFF. The CDR3 DNA follows: TGTGCCAGCAGCTTACCTACGAACACCGGGGAGCTGTTTTTT.

This clonotype showed up just a few times. The chain combines TRBV19 with TRBJ2-5; unclear D gene. CDR1 is LNHDA and CDR2 is SQIVND in the germline V gene (reference sequence). This CDR3 contains 13 residues. Trimming cost V 8 bases and J 4 bases, with 14 bases left between them. CDR3 in DNA: TGTGCCAGTTCGGACCGCGCCCCAGAGACCCAGTACTTC. It specifies CASSDRAPETQYF.

In this sample, this clonotype turned up a few times. The chain couples TRBV5-6 to TRBJ2-3; D is perhaps TRBD1 or TRBD2 (6 bases each). Germline values: CDR1 SGHDT, CDR2 YYEEEE. CDR3 length equals 15 residues. V was pared by 4 bases and J by 2 bases, with 14 bases between. CDR3 coding DNA: TGTGCCAGCAGCCGAGTCGGGGGACACACAGATACGCAGTATTTT. This codes for CASSRVGGHTDTQYF.

This rearrangement joins TRBV20-1 to TRBJ2-3, with D unclear. The length of the CDR3 is 16 residues. V gave up 3 bases and J gave up 0 bases, with 16 bases separating them. The germline CDR1 and CDR2 sequences are DFQATT and SNEGSKA (reference sequence). CDR3 residues: CSARQTGRLSTDTQYF. The CDR3 bases are TGCAGTGCTAGGCAAACTGGACGGCTGAGCACAGATACGCAGTATTTT.

For this clonotype: One end of the junction is discordant with germline, which a read error may explain. The gene calls are TRBV7-9 and TRBJ2-5, with 7 bases lining up with TRBD1. The CDR3 loop spans 14 amino acids. Germline CDR1 reads SEHNR; CDR2 reads FQNEAQ (reference sequence). This chain's CDR3 is CASSIATGAETQYF. The CDR3 DNA follows: TGTGCCAGCAGCATAGCTACAGGGGCCGAGACCCAGTACTTC.

This clonotype was seen a few times. The V and J genes are TRBV29-1 and TRBJ2-3; TRBD1 aligns across 8 bases. There are 11 residues in the CDR3. The junction had 9 bases not matched to a gene; V was cut back by 6 bases and J by 13 bases. CDR1 is SQVTM, CDR2 ANQGSEA, per germline. The CDR3 sequence: CSVDRTGSKYF. The DNA of the CDR3 is TGCAGCGTCGACAGGACAGGGTCGAAGTATTTT.

The rearrangement joins TRBV15 to TRBJ1-1, with a tentative D call TRBD1 (6 bases). V was shortened by 6 bases and J by 1 base, with 9 bases between the two germline ends. Germline V gene lookup returns CDR1 LNHNV and CDR2 YYDKDF (reference sequence). CDR3 length: 13 residues. The chain's CDR3 is CATRQGQNTEAFF. In DNA form, the CDR3 reads TGTGCCACCAGACAGGGTCAGAACACTGAAGCTTTCTTT.

The chain combines TRBV20-1 with TRBJ2-7; 8 bases fit TRBD1. The CDR3 contains 14 residues. V trimming: 5 bases; J trimming: 0 bases; junction bases outside the gene matches: 6. Germline CDR1 is DFQATT and CDR2 is SNEGSKA (reference sequence). CDR3 bases: TGCAGTGCTGACTGGACAGGGAGCTCCTACGAGCAGTACTTC. Translating gives CSADWTGSSYEQYF.

This chain connects TRBV20-1 to TRBJ1-1; D is uncertain. The V end lost 6 bases, the J end lost 1 base, and 12 bases lay between the germline ends. The germline gives CDR1 DFQATT, CDR2 SNEGSKA (reference sequence). The CDR3 totals 13 residues. This CDR3 is CSAGRAENTEAFF. CDR3 in DNA: TGCAGTGCCGGGAGGGCAGAGAACACTGAAGCTTTCTTT.

The CDR3: CSARARDSLDEQFF. The DNA for the CDR3 is TGCAGTGCTAGAGCCCGGGACTCCCTCGATGAGCAGTTCTTC. The gene calls are TRBV20-1 and TRBJ2-1; possibly TRBD2 for D (6 bases). Trimming took 1 base from V and 8 from J, leaving 15 bases between them. The CDR3 has 14 residues. Germline V gives CDR1 DFQATT, CDR2 SNEGSKA (reference sequence).

The chain carries TRBV19 and TRBJ2-7; 8 nucleotides match TRBD2. The V segment lost 4 bases and the J segment 2 bases; nucleotides outside the gene matches: 1. CDR3 length equals 13 residues. Germline CDR1 and CDR2: LNHDA and SQIVND (reference sequence). The CDR3: CASSTGRAYEQYF. DNA for the CDR3: TGTGCCAGTAGTACCGGGAGGGCCTACGAGCAGTACTTC.

In this sample, this clonotype turned up many times. The chain links TRBV11-2 to TRBJ2-5; 9 nucleotides line up with TRBD2. CDR1 and CDR2 (germline): SGHAT, FQNNGV. The CDR3 is 15 residues long. V was clipped by 4 bases and J by 2 bases; unmatched bases: 5. The DNA of the CDR3 is TGTGCCAGCAGCTCCCTAGCGGGATCTCAAGAGACCCAGTACTTC. Amino acid sequence: CASSSLAGSQETQYF.

In regard to this clonotype: Germline is not matched at one junction end, which may reflect a read error. The chain uses TRBV25-1 and TRBJ2-5; D is unresolved. The CDR3 runs to 13 residues. CDR1 and CDR2 from the germline V gene are MGHDK and SYGVNS. The CDR3 spells CVSSGTSQETQYF. DNA of the CDR3: TGTGTCAGCAGTGGAACCTCACAAGAGACCCAGTACTTC. The whole variable domain, filled in from reference TRBV25-1 and TRBJ2-5, reads EADIYQTPRYLVIGTGKKITLECSQTMGHDKMYWYQQDPGMELHLIHYSYGVNSTEKGDLSSESTVSRIRTEHFPLTLESARPSHTSQYLCVSSGTSQETQYFGPGTRLLVL.

This clonotype was seen only a few times. V gene TRBV12-3 or TRBV12-4 combines with J gene TRBJ1-1; D not resolved. V shed 3 bases and J shed 1 base, with 21 bases lying between them. The CDR3 loop spans 18 amino acids. The CDR3 reads CASSFRSGYSRGNTEAFF. CDR3 bases: TGTGCCAGCAGTTTTAGGTCGGGGTATTCTCGGGGGAACACTGAAGCTTTCTTT.